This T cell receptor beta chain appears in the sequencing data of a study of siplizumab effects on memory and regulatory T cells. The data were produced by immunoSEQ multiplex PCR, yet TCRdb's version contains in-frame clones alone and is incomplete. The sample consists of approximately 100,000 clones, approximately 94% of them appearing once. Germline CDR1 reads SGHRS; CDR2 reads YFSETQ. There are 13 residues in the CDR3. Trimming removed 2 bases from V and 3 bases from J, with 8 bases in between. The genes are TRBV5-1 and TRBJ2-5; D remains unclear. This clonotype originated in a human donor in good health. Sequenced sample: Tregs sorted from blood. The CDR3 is CASSFTQKETQYF. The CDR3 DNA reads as TGCGCCAGCAGCTTTACTCAAAAAGAGACCCAGTACTTC.